What follows is one T cell receptor beta chain and its context. Its antigen is not identified. The germline V gene encodes CDR1 MDHEN and CDR2 SYDVKM. CDR3 length: 15 amino acids. Germline trimming cut 4 bases from V and 0 bases from J; bases unmatched to any gene: 6. The PCR employed 60 Vbeta primers together with 13 Jbeta primers. Libraries were prepared by immunoSEQ multiplex PCR; TCRdb keeps only in-frame clonotypes and omits some of them. This sample has 150,000 or so clones, with around four fifths found just once. This sample stems from a study of cytomegalovirus exposure and HLA in healthy donors. Study-wide context: An earlier analysis found 117 million unique TCR beta sequences from approximately 190 million T cells. Overall study results and limits: CMV serostatus was the sole immune exposure data available.

The V gene is TRBV28, the J gene TRBJ2-7; 7 bases are a match to TRBD1. The receptor was isolated from a man between 18 and 29 years old in good health and CMV-seronegative. Sequenced input: PBMCs. CDR3 protein: CASSSPAGGSYEQYF. The CDR3 bases are TGTGCCAGCAGTTCTCCGGCAGGGGGCTCCTACGAGCAGTACTTC.